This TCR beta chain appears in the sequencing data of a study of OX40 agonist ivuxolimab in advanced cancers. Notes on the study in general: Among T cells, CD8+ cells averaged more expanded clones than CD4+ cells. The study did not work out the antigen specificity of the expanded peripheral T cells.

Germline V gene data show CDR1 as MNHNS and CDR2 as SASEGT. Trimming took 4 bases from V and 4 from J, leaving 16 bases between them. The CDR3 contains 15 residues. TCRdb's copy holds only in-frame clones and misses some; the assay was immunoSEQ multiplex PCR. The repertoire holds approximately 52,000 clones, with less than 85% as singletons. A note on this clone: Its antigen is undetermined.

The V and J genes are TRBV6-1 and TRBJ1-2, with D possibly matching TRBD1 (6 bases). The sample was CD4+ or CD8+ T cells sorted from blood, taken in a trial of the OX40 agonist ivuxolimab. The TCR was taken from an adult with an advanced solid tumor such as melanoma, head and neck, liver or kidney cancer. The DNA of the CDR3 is TGTGCCAGCAGTGTTTCAGGGGCCGAGATCTATGGCTACACCTTC. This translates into CASSVSGAEIYGYTF.